The next 26 T cell receptor beta chains were all read from a single sample in a study of shared clonotypes between healthy human individuals (dated by TCRdb to the early 2020s). The library was produced with the immunoSEQ multiplex PCR assay. TCRdb holds this immuneACCESS table with in-frame rearrangements only. Some clones are missing; in checked studies, unresolved V genes explain under half, and the rest has no known cause. This sample lists some 510,000 clones; more than 65% were detected once. The top ten clones comprise 10% to 15% of the sample. The sequenced sample consisted of PBMCs. These receptors all come from a woman aged 40 to 50 in good health. Some clones in this sample may be carry-over from other donors' samples.

The chain joins TRBV4-2 to TRBJ2-2; 10 positions match TRBD2. Trimming at V came to 0 bases and at J to 5 bases, leaving 3 bases not matched to a gene. The germline V gene has CDR1 LGHNA and CDR2 YNFKEQ. The CDR3 has 16 amino acids. This CDR3 reads CASSQEPGLATGELFF. The CDR3 DNA is TGTGCCAGCAGCCAAGAGCCGGGACTAGCGACCGGGGAGCTGTTTTTT.

This clone came up once. The chain combines TRBV28 with TRBJ2-2, with 7 positions matching TRBD2. The V gene's germline CDR1 is MDHEN and CDR2 SYDVKM. J was trimmed by 9 bases and V by 4 bases; bases with no gene match: 14. This CDR3 region has 16 residues. This CDR3 is CASSYSKREGFRELFF. The CDR3 DNA follows: TGTGCCAGCAGTTACTCGAAGCGGGAAGGTTTCAGGGAGCTGTTTTTT.

V and J are TRBV7-2 and TRBJ2-7; D is possibly TRBD2 (6 bases). The CDR3 spans 13 residues. V lost 5 bases and J lost 4, with 12 bases in between. Germline CDR1 and CDR2: SGHTA and FQGNSA. CDR3 nucleotide sequence: TGTGCCAGCAGCCCGGGTAGCGGTTACGAGCAGTACTTC. Its translation is CASSPGSGYEQYF. The full variable domain, rest sourced from reference TRBV7-2 and TRBJ2-7, is GAGVSQSPSNKVTEKGKDVELRCDPISGHTALYWYRQSLGQGLEFLIYFQGNSAPDKSGLPSDRFSAERTGGSVSTLTIQRTQQEDSAVYLCASSPGSGYEQYFGPGTRLTVT.

The chain couples TRBV28 to TRBJ2-7; D not certain. CDR3 size: 11 residues. Trimming stripped 1 base from V and 6 bases from J, with 4 bases between. Germline CDR1 MDHEN, CDR2 SYDVKM. The CDR3 sequence is CASSLLGEQYF. CDR3 coding DNA: TGTGCCAGCAGTTTATTAGGCGAGCAGTACTTC.

This clone was picked up one time. This chain uses TRBV7-3 with TRBJ2-6; a weak D match, TRBD1 (6 bases). Germline lookup yields CDR1 SGHTA and CDR2 FQGTGA. The CDR3 spans 16 residues. Trimming pared 5 bases from V and 4 bases from J, leaving 15 bases between. This CDR3 reads CASSTNSGDGANVLTF. Written as DNA, the CDR3 is TGTGCCAGCAGCACAAACTCAGGGGACGGGGCCAACGTCCTGACTTTC.

This rearrangement joins TRBV2 to TRBJ2-7; the D gene is possibly TRBD1 (6 bases). Germline CDR1 reads SNHLY; CDR2 reads FYNNEI. The CDR3 spans 14 residues. Trimming took 3 bases from V and 1 from J, leaving 10 bases between them. The CDR3 sequence is CASSDRTASYEQYF. The CDR3 DNA reads as TGTGCCAGCAGTGATCGGACAGCATCCTACGAGCAGTACTTC.

V usage is TRBV7-9 and J usage is TRBJ2-5; the match to TRBD1 covers 8 bases. V shed 3 bases and J 4 bases; nucleotides not matched to a gene: 4. Germline CDR1 reads SEHNR; CDR2 reads FQNEAQ (reference sequence). The CDR3 sequence is 14 residues long. The CDR3 DNA sequence: TGTGCCAGCAGCTTGTCACAGGGGGTAGAGACCCAGTACTTC. Amino acids: CASSLSQGVETQYF.

The gene calls are TRBV10-1 and TRBJ2-7; D might be TRBD2 (6 bases). Germline V lookup: CDR1 WNHNN, CDR2 SYGVQD (reference sequence). This CDR3 is 13 amino acids long. The V and J ends lost 2 bases and 6 bases respectively, with 11 bases between them. The CDR3 is CASSERWRGEQYF. In DNA, the CDR3 is TGCGCCAGCAGTGAGAGGTGGCGGGGCGAGCAGTACTTC.

This clone was seen more than once but under ten times. The V call is TRBV7-2, the J call TRBJ2-1; 7 nucleotides agree with TRBD2. The CDR3 contains 15 residues. V shed 8 bases and J 8 bases; nucleotides not matched to a gene: 15. Germline V lookup: CDR1 SGHTA, CDR2 FQGNSA. DNA for the CDR3: TGTGCCAGCCGTTCCTCGCCAGCGGGACGGGATGAGCAGTTCTTC. Protein sequence: CASRSSPAGRDEQFF.

The chain employs TRBV10-3 and TRBJ2-3, with 12 positions matching TRBD2. The V segment lost 4 bases and the J segment 0 bases; nucleotides outside the gene matches: 2. Germline CDR1 and CDR2: ENHRY and SYGVKD. CDR3 length: 16 amino acids. The CDR3 reads CAISGGTSGSTDTQYF. As DNA, the CDR3 is TGTGCCATCAGTGGAGGGACTAGCGGGAGCACAGATACGCAGTATTTT.

Concerning this clone itself: At the DNA level, this CDR3 is encoded by other sequences in the same sample as well. The gene calls are TRBV27 and TRBJ1-1; no definite D call. The germline V gene encodes CDR1 MNHEY and CDR2 SMNVEV (reference sequence). This CDR3 contains 13 residues. V dropped 1 base and J dropped 4 bases, with 7 bases sitting between them. Written as DNA, the CDR3 is TGTGCCAGCAGTTTATATCGTGGCACTGAAGCTTTCTTT. It translates to CASSLYRGTEAFF.

This clone was picked up one time. The genes are TRBV5-1 and TRBJ2-7; 7 positions agree with TRBD2. V dropped 4 bases and J dropped 7; count of bases not matched to a gene: 5. Germline lookup yields CDR1 SGHRS and CDR2 YFSETQ. There are 12 residues in the CDR3. As DNA, the CDR3 is TGCGCCAGCAGCGAGGTAGCGGGTGAGCAGTACTTC. Its translation: CASSEVAGEQYF.

CDR3 sequence reads: CASSLWGVPRRPASGSADTQYF. The CDR3 nucleotides read TGTGCCAGCAGTCTCTGGGGGGTCCCACGGCGGCCGGCAAGCGGGAGTGCGGATACGCAGTATTTT. This chain connects TRBV28 to TRBJ2-3; 8 bases match TRBD2. The CDR3 consists of 22 residues. From germline, CDR1 is MDHEN and CDR2 SYDVKM. The trim removed 5 bases at V and 6 bases at J, leaving 31 bases unmatched.

The chain couples TRBV5-5 to TRBJ1-1; D is undetermined. CDR1 SGHKS and CDR2 YYEKEE come from the germline V gene (reference sequence). Trimming left V 4 bases short and J 5 bases short, with 12 bases between. The CDR3 loop spans 13 amino acids. The CDR3 region has the DNA TGTGCCAGCAGCCCAGGCGGTGCGACTGAAGCTTTCTTT. It yields the protein CASSPGGATEAFF.

V is TRBV2 and J is TRBJ1-5; D possibly corresponds to TRBD1 (6 bases). Germline loops: CDR1 SNHLY, CDR2 FYNNEI. The V gene lost 4 bases and the J gene lost 6 bases, with 10 bases spanning the gap. CDR3 length: 13 amino acids. The CDR3 DNA sequence: TGTGCCAGCAGTGCGGGGGCGAGTCAGCCCCAGCATTTT. Translated, it gives CASSAGASQPQHF.

The CDR3 DNA sequence: TGCAGCGTGCGGGAGGCCCAAGAGACCCAGTACTTC. It yields the protein CSVREAQETQYF. V is TRBV29-1 and J is TRBJ2-5; 8 bases are shared with TRBD2. J lost 1 base, V lost 6 bases, and 1 base had no gene match. The germline V gene has CDR1 SQVTM and CDR2 ANQGSEA. CDR3 length: 12 residues.

In its sample, this clone was seen a few times. V usage is TRBV27 and J usage is TRBJ1-5, with D perhaps matching TRBD1 (6 bases). The CDR3 sequence is 16 residues long. Germline V lookup: CDR1 MNHEY, CDR2 SMNVEV (reference sequence). Trimming shortened V by 6 bases and J by 1 base, and 16 bases separated the two germline ends. The CDR3 is CASRPIQGTSNQPQHF. CDR3 bases: TGTGCCAGCAGGCCAATACAGGGTACGAGCAATCAGCCCCAGCATTTT.

This clone was recorded only once. The chain joins TRBV28 to TRBJ2-1; 7 nucleotides line up with TRBD2. V gave up 3 bases and J gave up 9 bases; unmatched junction bases: 11. The CDR3 runs 15 residues. Germline V gene lookup returns CDR1 MDHEN and CDR2 SYDVKM. DNA of the CDR3: TGTGCCAGCAGTTTTGGTGGGAGGGCCGGTATTGAGCAGTTCTTC. Protein: CASSFGGRAGIEQFF.

The chain recombines TRBV27 with TRBJ2-7; 7 bases are a match to TRBD1. The germline CDR1 and CDR2 sequences are MNHEY and SMNVEV (reference sequence). V shed 4 bases and J 3 bases; nucleotides not matched to a gene: 12. The length of the CDR3 is 16 residues. The CDR3 coding sequence is TGTGCCAGCAGTTCACTTCGACAGGGTCGTTTCTACGAGCAGTACTTC. Its translation is CASSSLRQGRFYEQYF.

The chain employs TRBV18 and TRBJ2-2; possibly TRBD1 for D (5 bases). The length of the CDR3 is 16 residues. The V gene's germline CDR1 is KGHSH and CDR2 LQKENI. Trimming cost V 6 bases and J 0 bases, with 14 bases left between them. The CDR3 sequence is CASSPRQNPNTGELFF. The CDR3 nucleotides read TGTGCCAGCTCGCCTCGACAGAACCCGAACACCGGGGAGCTGTTTTTT.

The chain links TRBV28 to TRBJ2-7; 8 bases are shared with TRBD2. Germline CDR1 MDHEN, CDR2 SYDVKM. V dropped 7 bases and J dropped 7; count of bases not matched to a gene: 9. The CDR3 has 13 residues. Here the CDR3 DNA reads TGTGCCAGCACTCTTGGCGGGAGGTCTGAGCAGTACTTC. Protein product: CASTLGGRSEQYF.

CDR3 amino acids: CASSLIGRGGGETQYF. The CDR3 DNA reads TGTGCCAGCAGTTTAATTGGCAGGGGAGGTGGAGAGACCCAGTACTTC. The chain has TRBV28 and TRBJ2-5; D possibly matches TRBD1 or TRBD2 (6 bases each). CDR3 length: 16 residues. Germline CDR1 MDHEN, CDR2 SYDVKM. Trimming pared 2 bases from V and 4 bases from J, leaving 17 bases between.

The chain carries TRBV7-9 and TRBJ2-3, with TRBD2 matching over 9 bases. The J segment lost 1 base and the V segment lost 5 bases, leaving 4 bases of the junction unmatched. In germline, CDR1 is SEHNR, CDR2 FQNEAQ (reference sequence). The CDR3 has 15 residues. This CDR3 reads CASSGGLAGTDTQYF. The DNA for the CDR3 is TGTGCCAGCAGCGGGGGACTAGCTGGCACAGATACGCAGTATTTT.

In the case of this clone: Additional DNA sequences in this sample encode the identical CDR3. The chain carries TRBV5-1 and TRBJ1-2; perhaps TRBD1 as D (5 bases). The length of the CDR3 is 13 residues. Germline loops: CDR1 SGHRS, CDR2 YFSETQ. Between the trimmed V and J ends, which lost 1 base and 1 base, there was a span of 5 bases. The CDR3 DNA reads TGCGCCAGCAGCTTGCAGGGTAACTATGGCTACACCTTC. Translating it yields CASSLQGNYGYTF.

The chain employs TRBV19 and TRBJ1-5; D might be TRBD1 (5 bases). Trimming took off 3 bases at V and 6 bases at J, with 9 bases between the two ends. The germline gives CDR1 LNHDA, CDR2 SQIVND (reference sequence). The CDR3 consists of 13 residues. CDR3 DNA: TGTGCCAGTAGTATGGGGGTCTCTCAGCCCCAGCATTTT. As protein: CASSMGVSQPQHF.

The gene calls are TRBV19 and TRBJ2-3, with D perhaps matching TRBD1 (8 bases). Germline loops: CDR1 LNHDA, CDR2 SQIVND (reference sequence). This CDR3 has 16 amino acids. V lost 4 bases and J 3 bases, leaving 17 bases between the germline ends. Here the CDR3 reads CASSTNRGGSTDTQYF. The CDR3 bases are TGTGCCAGTAGTACCAACAGGGGGGGTTCTACAGATACGCAGTATTTT.